The source of this TCR beta chain is a study of cytomegalovirus exposure and HLA in healthy donors (TCRdb year 2017). Study-wide context: An earlier analysis of some 550 of the donors reported approximately 270 Gb of sequence data and some 120 million unique TCR beta sequences from about 200 million T cells. On average, roughly 200,000 unique TCR beta nucleotide sequences were sequenced per donor among 300 to 500 genotyped donors of the cohort, with about 17% of those sequences being non-productive. To predict cytomegalovirus infection status, the study brought together high-throughput TCR immunosequencing, statistical association of individual TCRs with disease status, and machine learning. Genome-wide SNP genotypes for about three fifths of the roughly 670 donors were used in a later genetic analysis, which treated that subset as a discovery cohort. About 300 gigabases of sequencing data and around 80 million unique TCR sequences made up an early release that covered roughly 670 HLA-typed donors. The study aimed to test whether cataloging public T cell receptors could reveal signatures of past pathogen exposure. In an earlier analysis of 500 to 650 of the donors, high-throughput TCR beta sequencing was used to judge whether each TCR beta V gene segment behaved as functional or pseudogenic. Along with the roughly 670-subject first cohort, a separate validation cohort of roughly 110 different subjects was used. The later analysis used no new phenotypic data to find candidate immune exposures, relying instead on TCR beta sequences and their occurrence across donors. Among the 398 genotyped donors, around 79% belonged to the genetic ancestry cluster associated with self-reported Caucasian donors. The T cell repertoires of under 700 subjects were profiled by immunosequencing and related to cytomegalovirus serostatus. In a later analysis, previously published TCR beta repertoires from several hundred donors were re-analyzed and high-resolution HLA genotyping was added so that TCR occurrence patterns could be studied. All discovery cohort repertoires had been generated on a single sequencing platform. The number of typed donors differed by locus: about 620-630 for A, B, C, DRB1 and DQB1; roughly 510 for DQA1; around 610 for DPA1; and approximately 450 for DPB1. Roughly five DR-DQ haplotypes were treated as single units for association and clustering because of strong linkage in the cohort. Both class I and class II loci were covered by HLA typing, at four-digit resolution. Donor age, sex, ethnicity and CMV serostatus were compiled alongside the repertoire data.

The cohort was made up of 666 healthy bone marrow donors. Cohort members were all nominally healthy when sampled, although unrecorded immune exposures were likely present. The donor tested CMV seropositive and was one of the 289 seropositive cohort members. Every donor gave a peripheral blood sample, and the peripheral blood mononuclear cells from that sample were used for TCR beta sequencing. The Qiagen DNeasy Blood Extraction Kit was used to extract genomic DNA from the blood cell samples. The germline V and J ends show losses of 9 bases and 6 bases respectively, and no gene match explains 10 bases of the junction. Spanning cysteine to phenylalanine, the CDR3 consists of 14 amino acids. This entry keeps only the CDR3 DNA: 42 bases, framed from base 1. CDR1 and CDR2, per the germline V gene (reference sequence), are WNHNN and SYGVQD. Library creation used the immunoSEQ multiplex PCR assay. For the multiplex PCR, a mixture combining 60 forward primers for TCR Vbeta segments and 13 reverse primers for TCR Jbeta segments was used. The CDR3 region of rearranged TCR beta genes was amplified from genomic DNA by a multiplex PCR assay. The amplified TCR beta libraries were sequenced on the Illumina HiSeq System as 87-base-pair reads. From the authors' description of their analysis: Across the 670 or so repertoires, a later analysis counted around 80 million unique TCR beta chains, around 11 million of which were shared by at least two donors. Raw reads were error-corrected and collapsed into unique sequences with a nearest-neighbor algorithm that merged closely related sequences to remove PCR and sequencing errors. V, D and J gene segments were assigned by aligning CDR3 sequences to IMGT reference sequences. Each retained sequence needed at least a six-nucleotide match to both a V gene segment and a J gene segment. A rearrangement was called productive if the CDR3 had no stop codons and remained in frame with V and J, and every other rearrangement was called non-productive. Following IMGT convention, CDR3 was defined as the stretch from the second conserved V-encoded cysteine up to the conserved J-encoded phenylalanine. The earlier analysis of about 610 of the donors excluded sequences that lacked an unambiguous match to a single V gene segment. An earlier analysis of several hundred of the donors classified V segments as functional when productive rearrangements were above 56.7% and as segregating when the standard deviation between donors was above 5%. A statistical classification framework was built for diagnosing cytomegalovirus status from the catalog of TCR beta chain sequences. In a later analysis, V and J genes were assigned by comparing TCR nucleotide sequences against IMGT/GENE-DB human TR gene sequences. A later analysis assigned CDR3 sequences and most-parsimonious VDJ recombination scenarios with the TCRdist pipeline. A later analysis defined each TCR beta chain by its CDR3 amino acid sequence plus V-gene family, and excluded reads lacking a unique V-gene family. As a way to deal with suspected cross-contamination and a sequencing artifact, a later analysis dropped 450 to 700 nucleotide sequences that were highly shared and had low generation probability. In a later analysis, a clonal expansion index for each public chain was calculated from normalized within-repertoire ranks of inferred template counts. A later analysis computed generation probabilities with a VDJ recombination model fitted to out-of-frame rearrangements, and checked the results against IGoR. In a later analysis, hypergeometric tests were used to score TCR-TCR, TCR-HLA and TCR-CMV co-occurrence, with a repertoire-size bias correction applied to TCR pairs. A later analysis estimated false discovery rates by permuting HLA or CMV assignments 20 times. In a later analysis, co-occurring TCRs were grouped using DBSCAN, with TCRdist sequence similarity added in when clustering inside HLA-allele-positive subsets. For co-occurrence clustering, repertoires with fewer than 30,000 or more than 120,000 public chains were excluded, along with about five repertoires with anomalous nucleotide sharing. TCRdb took this table from immuneACCESS and kept in-frame rearrangements with V and J called. Such tables lack part of the clones; where checked against another copy, unresolved V genes explain under half of the gap, and the rest is unexplained. The DNA gave D and trimming, while V, J and clone size come from that table. Within this sample are approximately 120,000 clones, with about 10% of them counted one time only. 4.6% of the sample comes from the top ten.

Study-wide findings and limitations: In a later analysis, several top co-occurrence clusters were reported to appear linked to parvovirus B19, influenza, CMV and Epstein-Barr virus. A few of the identified cytomegalovirus-associated TCR beta chains were confirmed in vitro to be specific for cytomegalovirus antigens. A cluster of highly shared sequence variants was judged likely to represent a technical artifact of the sequencing pipeline. In both the original and validation cohorts, the classifier was reported to diagnose cytomegalovirus status with high specificity and sensitivity. Only TCR beta chains were sequenced in this cohort, and the absence of alpha or paired-chain data limited detectable features. In the study, some 160 TCR beta chains were listed as associated with cytomegalovirus. Linkage disequilibrium might explain the correlated functional status among segregating V segments, but an unknown experimental factor could not be excluded. Assigning TCR associations to individual alleles was difficult when HLA alleles, especially DR and DQ, strongly co-occurred. Most TCR sequences were observed very rarely across donors, whereas some public TCRs were present in many individuals. Because counts were too low, seventeen rarely observed V segments, including chromosome 9 orphons, were excluded from the earlier analysis of around 590 of the donors. The presence/absence analyses assumed that sequencing depth was roughly uniform across donors, and that assumption may not be true. Broadly in line with IMGT annotations, most TCR beta V segments showed up in productive rearrangements about 87% or about 30% of the time in an earlier analysis of approximately 640 of the donors. In a later analysis, most CMV-associated TCR beta chains were found to appear HLA-restricted, with HLA associations seemingly driven largely by CMV exposure. It was suggested by the authors that the approach could potentially be generalized to other disease states and immunological phenotypes. CMV serostatus was the only immune exposure information available for the cohort. Because HLA typing was missing for some donors at each locus, association tests included only the typed subset. At a false discovery rate of 0.05, a later analysis linked fewer than 20,000 TCR beta sequences to specific HLA alleles. V-gene and J-gene trimming of TCR beta chains was associated with a missense DCLRE1C variant in a later genetic analysis, and the association was replicated in an independent cohort. In a later genetic analysis, fewer N-insertions in productive TCRs were reported among donors in an Asian-associated ancestry cluster than the approximately 670-donor mean. A later analysis found that HLA-associated TCR beta chains were more clonally expanded and had lower generation probabilities than equally common non-associated chains. The 87-base-pair reads could not distinguish some IMGT-functional V segments, including TRBV6-2 and TRBV6-3, so those segments were excluded. According to a later analysis, TCR association rates differed among HLA loci, with DRB1 alleles showing the most associated TCRs and HLA-C alleles showing the fewest. A further reported finding was that TCR beta sequences accurately predicted the HLA-A and HLA-B alleles for most subjects in the first cohort.

This clone was counted only a few times. The antigen it binds to is not known. Per-nucleotide qualities are absent, and no much larger clonotype sits a single base away. This TCR was sampled from a woman younger than 35 in good health and CMV-seropositive. What was sequenced was PBMCs. The V and J genes are TRBV10-1 and TRBJ2-1, and TRBD2 aligns with 8 junction nucleotides. The CDR3: CARRLARNCNEQFF. The nucleotides read TGCGCCAGGAGACTAGCGCGTAACTGCAATGAGCAGTTCTTC.